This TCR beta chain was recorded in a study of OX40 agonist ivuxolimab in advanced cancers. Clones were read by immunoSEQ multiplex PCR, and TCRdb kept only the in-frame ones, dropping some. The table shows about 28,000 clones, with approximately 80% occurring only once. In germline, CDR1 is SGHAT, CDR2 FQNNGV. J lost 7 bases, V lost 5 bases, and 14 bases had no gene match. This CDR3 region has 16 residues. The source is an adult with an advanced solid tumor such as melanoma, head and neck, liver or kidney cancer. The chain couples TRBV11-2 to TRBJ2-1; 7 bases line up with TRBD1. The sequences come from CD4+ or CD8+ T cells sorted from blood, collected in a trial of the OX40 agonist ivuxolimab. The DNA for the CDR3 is TGTGCCAGCAGCCTAACAGGGGCGTGGAATGGTAATGAGCAGTTCTTC. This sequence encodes CASSLTGAWNGNEQFF. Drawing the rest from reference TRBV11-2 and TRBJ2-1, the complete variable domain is EAGVAQSPRYKIIEKRQSVAFWCNPISGHATLYWYQQILGQGPKLLIQFQNNGVVDDSQLPKDRFSAERLKGVDSTLKIQPAKLEDSAVYLCASSLTGAWNGNEQFFGPGTRLTVL.